The rows below give T cell receptor beta chains drawn from one sample of a study of CD8+ T cells in alopecia areata. The repertoire was sequenced with immunoSEQ multiplex PCR; TCRdb's copy has only in-frame clones and lacks some. The sample lists around 60,000 clones; 46% were seen once. Sequenced material: CD8+ T cells sorted from blood, taken around week 37, from a patient treated with tofacitinib. These receptors were collected from a human donor with alopecia areata. CDR3s include the opening cysteine and the closing phenylalanine or tryptophan. The size entry is marked missing in some rows and otherwise reads once, few, many or a size class.

>-|TRBV7-9|TRBJ1-5
CASGGSGGQPQHF
>few|TRBV15|TRBJ1-2
CATSRVGQTYGYTF
>few|TRBV30|TRBJ2-5
CAWMKEGKETQYF
>-|TRBV14|TRBJ2-7
CASSQFGGALYEQYF
>few|TRBV29-1|TRBJ2-3
CSVEVGAYTQYF
>-|TRBV6-1|TRBJ1-1
CASSAGTEAFF
>-|TRBV30|TRBJ2-7
CAWSVNRDYEQYF
>-|TRBV18|TRBJ2-5
CASSPGRERETQYF
>few|TRBV6-5|TRBJ2-7
CASSPGQANYEQYF
>-|TRBV29-1|TRBJ1-1
CSVVAGNTEAFF
>-|TRBV25-1|TRBJ2-5
CASLSPGETQYF
>-|TRBV4-1|TRBJ2-7
CASSPTRGGSYEQYF
>-|TRBV27|TRBJ1-2
CATSTGYGYTF
>-|TRBV4-1|TRBJ2-5
CASSQGDSEETQYF
>-|TRBV23-1|TRBJ1-5
CASYTEDRDNQPQHF
>few|TRBV27|TRBJ2-2
CATTAGGTPGELFF
>-|TRBV7-9|TRBJ2-5
CASSLPPNVRDRVVETQYF
>-|TRBV19|TRBJ1-2
CASSSSRAYNYGYTF
>-|TRBV6-1|TRBJ2-3
CASSAGQETDTQYF
>-|TRBV7-9|TRBJ1-1
CASSSNTYRGTEAFF
>-|TRBV6-5|TRBJ1-2
CASSTPRTGYGYTF
>many|TRBV6-1|TRBJ2-2
CAVEPHPEDTGELFF
>few|TRBV29-1|TRBJ2-2
CSVVNGNTGELFF
>-|TRBV28|TRBJ2-7
CASRGLAGTPEQYF
>-|TRBV9|TRBJ2-1
CASSPLGPEQFF
>-|TRBV4-1|TRBJ2-7
CASSQDGREQYF
>once|TRBV7-3|TRBJ1-5
CASSLAAGQPQHF
>-|TRBV13|TRBJ2-2
CASSTIAGELFF
>-|TRBV5-1|TRBJ2-5
CASSTGLETQYF
>-|TRBV27|TRBJ1-2
CASSRQGNYGYTF
>-|TRBV4-1|TRBJ2-7
CASSELGYEQYF
>-|TRBV9|TRBJ2-1
CASSVRTGAYNEQFF
>-|TRBV27|TRBJ1-5
CASSLGQGVPQHF
>-|TRBV2|TRBJ2-5
CASTRRRESLAGGPTQYF
>-|TRBV30|TRBJ1-1
CAWSLGGNTEAFF
>-|TRBV28|TRBJ1-5
CASSWTGGQPQHF
>few|TRBV4-3|TRBJ2-2
CASSQEAAGGLTGELFF
>many|TRBV9|TRBJ2-2
CASSPSGGNTGELFF
>many|TRBV11-1|TRBJ2-7
CASSPGTFGGYEQYF
>-|TRBV5-1|TRBJ1-1
CASSQSRTGGNTEAFF
>medium-sized|TRBV29-1|TRBJ1-1
CSVEGQVGGFGGEAFF
>-|TRBV9|TRBJ2-7
CASSVGGSAYEQYF
>few|TRBV19|TRBJ1-5
CASSSRQGHQPQHF
>-|TRBV13|TRBJ2-7
CASSPQDSPYEQYF
>-|TRBV4-1|TRBJ1-5
CASSPRTGDNQPQHF
>few|TRBV7-9|TRBJ1-1
CASSLATTEAFF
>-|TRBV9|TRBJ1-1
CASSAPPNTEAFF
>-|TRBV9|TRBJ1-5
CASSGGQGYQPQHF
>few|TRBV5-6|TRBJ2-2
CASSFGTIPGELFF
>-|TRBV28|TRBJ2-7
CASSNPGYEQYF
>once|TRBV14|TRBJ2-1
CASSQYNEQFF
>-|TRBV19|TRBJ1-1
CASSIGSNTEAFF
>-|TRBV7-8|TRBJ2-7
CASSFFVGVGEQYF
>few|TRBV9|TRBJ2-1
CASSATGGHEQFF
>-|TRBV6-5|TRBJ2-7
CASSYSSDPGYEQYF
>-|TRBV5-1|TRBJ2-7
CASSLASGHEYEQYF
>few|TRBV7-9|TRBJ2-1
CASSRRADNEQFF